Each of the 24 T cell receptor beta chains below was sequenced from the same sample in a study of regulatory T cells in long-lasting Graves disease. In building TCR beta libraries, iRepertoire HTBI primers were used together with Arm-PCR of CDR3 regions. TCRdb fed the multiplex PCR reads into MiXCR, producing one record per CDR3 protein. The sample contains under 500,000 distinct CDR3 sequences, less than 25% of which appear only once. The time point: persistent/refractory GD, antithyroid drugs over 5 years with positive TRAb. PBMC RNA was the source of the TCR library. Source: peripheral blood mononuclear cells (PBMCs), taken when the disease was refractory, from a patient treated with antithyroid drugs. These TCRs come from a female donor with Graves disease.

The genes are TRBV2 and TRBJ2-1; weak D call: TRBD2 (5 bases). Trimming took off 5 bases at V and 5 bases at J, with 16 bases between the two ends. Germline CDR1 is SNHLY and CDR2 is FYNNEI. CDR3 length: 15 residues. As DNA, the CDR3 is TGTGCCAGCAGTTTGGGCCATCGAGGGAACAATGAGCAGTTCTTC. It is translated as CASSLGHRGNNEQFF.

This clonotype was found many times. The chain uses TRBV5-6 and TRBJ2-5; D is ambiguous. Germline CDR1 and CDR2: SGHDT and YYEEEE. Trimming pared 2 bases from V and 3 bases from J, leaving 5 bases between. The CDR3 sequence is 12 residues long. CDR3 sequence (DNA): TGTGCCAGCAGCTTCTTGGAAGAGACCCAGTACTTC. Translated, it gives CASSFLEETQYF.

This clonotype was seen repeatedly, ten times or more. The rearrangement links TRBV20-1 to TRBJ2-7; 11 nucleotides align to TRBD1. The germline CDR1 and CDR2 sequences are DFQATT and SNEGSKA (reference sequence). The CDR3 loop spans 13 amino acids. Trimming took 6 bases from V and 6 from J; bases not matched to a gene: 7. CDR3 coding DNA: TGCAGTGCCGGGACAGGGGGGGGTTTCGAGCAGTACTTC. Protein: CSAGTGGGFEQYF.

The chain has TRBV11-2 and TRBJ2-1, with TRBD2 matching 14 bases. The CDR3 length is 18 residues. The trim removed 5 bases at V and 2 bases at J, leaving 8 bases unmatched. Germline CDR1 reads SGHAT; CDR2 reads FQNNGV. CDR3 protein: CASSPGTSGRDAYNEQFF. The DNA of the CDR3 is TGTGCCAGCAGCCCTGGGACTAGCGGGAGAGACGCCTACAATGAGCAGTTCTTC.

The chain combines TRBV7-9 with TRBJ2-5, with a possible D match to TRBD2 (6 bases). The CDR3 sequence is 10 residues long. Germline values: CDR1 SEHNR, CDR2 FQNEAQ (reference sequence). The V end was cut by 8 bases, the J end by 12 bases, with 13 bases between. This chain's CDR3 is CASRRGSEYF. The CDR3 DNA follows: TGTGCCAGCCGGAGGGGCTCGGAGTACTTC.

The J gene is TRBJ2-3, the V gene TRBV30; D call uncertain. V was cut by 2 bases and J by 4 bases, with 7 bases left in between. The CDR3 runs to 12 residues. In germline, CDR1 is GTSNPN, CDR2 SVGIG (reference sequence). CDR3 protein: CAWSPQSDTQYF. CDR3 bases: TGTGCCTGGAGTCCCCAATCAGATACGCAGTATTTT.

The CDR3 DNA is TGTGCCAGCAGTTTAGTCGAGCGGGTGGTTAGCAGGCAGTACTTC. Translating it yields CASSLVERVVSRQYF. This chain connects TRBV28 to TRBJ2-7, with D possibly matching TRBD2 (6 bases). Germline V CDR1 and CDR2: MDHEN, SYDVKM. CDR3 length: 15 amino acids. V was clipped by 2 bases and J by 9 bases, with 20 bases between them.

In its sample, this clonotype was seen many times. This chain uses TRBV12-3 or TRBV12-4 with TRBJ2-7; D assignment may be TRBD1 or TRBD2 (6 bases each). V shed 2 bases and J shed 2 bases, with 13 bases lying between them. This CDR3 is built from 15 residues. CDR3 amino acids: CASSLSGGHPYEQYF. CDR3 nucleotides: TGTGCCAGCAGTTTATCCGGGGGCCATCCCTACGAGCAGTACTTC.

This clonotype was picked up many times. The J gene is TRBJ2-7, the V gene TRBV28; D is possibly TRBD1 (6 bases). CDR1 is MDHEN and CDR2 is SYDVKM in the germline V gene. The CDR3 has 16 amino acids. V lost 2 bases to trimming and J lost 0 bases, with 14 bases between them. The CDR3 DNA reads TGTGCCAGCAGTTTAGCACAGGGTTACGGCTCCTACGAGCAGTACTTC. It translates to CASSLAQGYGSYEQYF.

This clonotype was detected ten times or more. This rearrangement joins TRBV5-1 to TRBJ2-2, with D possibly TRBD1 on 7 matching bases. V was clipped by 0 bases and J by 4 bases, with 16 bases between them. CDR3 size: 17 residues. The germline gives CDR1 SGHRS, CDR2 YFSETQ. This CDR3 reads CASSLVGGGLITGELFF. The CDR3 DNA follows: TGCGCCAGCAGCTTGGTCGGAGGGGGCTTAATCACCGGGGAGCTGTTTTTT.

V is TRBV5-6 and J is TRBJ1-1; TRBD1 is a possible D gene (5 bases). This CDR3 is built from 13 residues. Per the germline V gene, CDR1 is SGHDT and CDR2 is YYEEEE. Trimming took off 7 bases at V and 0 bases at J, with 10 bases between the two ends. In DNA, the CDR3 is TGTGCCAGCGGCAGGGACGTGAACACTGAAGCTTTCTTT. Its translation is CASGRDVNTEAFF.

In its sample, this clonotype was seen many times. V and J are TRBV27 and TRBJ2-2; D is possibly TRBD1 (5 bases). Deletions cut 4 bases from V and 3 bases from J, with 15 bases between. The V gene's germline CDR1 is MNHEY and CDR2 SMNVEV (reference sequence). The CDR3 has 16 amino acids. In DNA, the CDR3 is TGTGCCAGCAGTTGGTTAACAGGTTTCGACACCGGGGAGCTGTTTTTT. Its protein product is CASSWLTGFDTGELFF.

This clonotype was observed a handful of times. V is TRBV5-6 and J is TRBJ1-2; 7 bases align to TRBD1. Germline loops: CDR1 SGHDT, CDR2 YYEEEE. The V and J ends lost 2 bases and 4 bases, in that order; junction bases with no gene match: 8. The CDR3 consists of 15 residues. This chain's CDR3 is CASSFGTDNIYGYTF. In DNA, the CDR3 is TGTGCCAGCAGCTTCGGGACAGACAATATCTATGGCTACACCTTC.

This clonotype was detected ten times or more. The chain is built from TRBV30 and TRBJ2-7, with a weak D call TRBD1 (6 bases). The CDR3 consists of 14 residues. CDR1 is GTSNPN and CDR2 is SVGIG in the germline V gene (reference sequence). V was pared by 2 bases and J by 3 bases, with 14 bases between. In DNA, the CDR3 is TGTGCCTGGAGTTATATGGGGGCGGGCTACGAGCAGTACTTC. Translating gives CAWSYMGAGYEQYF.

The chain employs TRBV7-9 and TRBJ2-7; 10 bases are a match to TRBD1. In germline, CDR1 is SEHNR, CDR2 FQNEAQ (reference sequence). J was trimmed by 5 bases and V by 4 bases; bases with no gene match: 8. CDR3 length: 15 residues. The CDR3 sequence: CASSSGRTGGNEQYF. DNA for the CDR3: TGTGCCAGCAGCTCCGGCCGGACAGGGGGGAACGAGCAGTACTTC.

This clonotype was seen ten or more times. This chain links TRBV6-1 with TRBJ2-6; D unclear. Trimming stripped 5 bases from V and 0 bases from J, with 11 bases between. CDR3 length: 16 amino acids. Germline CDR1 MNHNS, CDR2 SASEGT. The CDR3 reads CASSQHRDSGANVLTF. The CDR3 region has the DNA TGTGCCAGCAGTCAACATAGGGACTCTGGGGCCAACGTCCTGACTTTC.

A few counts support this clonotype. This chain uses TRBV6-5 with TRBJ1-5; 10 bases align to TRBD1. The V segment lost 2 bases and the J segment 1 base; nucleotides outside the gene matches: 2. The germline V gene encodes CDR1 MNHEY and CDR2 SVGAGI. This CDR3 contains 16 residues. CDR3 sequence reads: CASSYRGQGSNQPQHF. CDR3 coding DNA: TGTGCCAGCAGTTACCGGGGACAGGGGAGCAATCAGCCCCAGCATTTT.

This clonotype was seen more than once but under ten times. The chain has TRBV7-9 and TRBJ2-7; perhaps TRBD2 as D (6 bases). Germline V lookup: CDR1 SEHNR, CDR2 FQNEAQ (reference sequence). Trimming took off 5 bases at V and 3 bases at J, with 17 bases between the two ends. This CDR3 has 15 residues. The CDR3: CASSPPGTENYEQYF. The CDR3, as DNA: TGTGCCAGCAGCCCGCCCGGGACTGAGAACTACGAGCAGTACTTC. Together with reference TRBV7-9 and TRBJ2-7, the CDR3 gives the full variable domain: DTGVSQNPRHKITKRGQNVTFRCDPISEHNRLYWYRQTLGQGPEFLTYFQNEAQLEKSRLLSDRFSAERPKGSFSTLEIQRTEQGDSAMYLCASSPPGTENYEQYFGPGTRLTVT.

This clonotype was seen repeatedly, ten times or more. This chain links TRBV12-3 or TRBV12-4 with TRBJ2-2, with 8 bases matching TRBD1. This CDR3 region has 19 residues. The trim removed 1 base at V and 4 bases at J, leaving 14 bases unmatched. CDR3 sequence: CASSLEAPSDRGGTGELFF. For the CDR3, the DNA is TGTGCCAGCAGTTTAGAAGCCCCCTCAGACAGGGGCGGCACCGGGGAGCTGTTTTTT.

The rearrangement joins TRBV7-8 to TRBJ2-7, with 10 bases fitting TRBD2. Germline CDR1 and CDR2: SGHVS and FQNEAQ. The CDR3 covers 16 residues. V was clipped by 2 bases and J by 0 bases; unmatched bases: 4. Here the CDR3 DNA reads TGTGCCAGCAGCTTACCGGGACTAGCGAACTCCTACGAGCAGTACTTC. Its protein is CASSLPGLANSYEQYF.

The chain employs TRBV18 and TRBJ1-6; D is ambiguous. Germline V gene sequence: CDR1 KGHSH, CDR2 LQKENI. This CDR3 is built from 13 residues. V lost 3 bases and J lost 13, with 13 bases in between. CDR3 residues: CASSPESVFPLHF. CDR3 nucleotide sequence: TGTGCCAGCTCACCGGAGTCAGTCTTTCCCCTCCACTTT.

This clonotype showed up many times. This sequence joins TRBV28 and TRBJ2-4; a possible D gene is TRBD2 (5 bases). The ends were cut back, 6 bases at V and 0 bases at J, with 12 bases in the middle. The germline gives CDR1 MDHEN, CDR2 SYDVKM. This CDR3 has 15 amino acids. CDR3 region: CASSVRGLAKNIQYF. Written as DNA, the CDR3 is TGTGCCAGCAGCGTACGGGGTTTAGCCAAAAACATTCAGTACTTC.

This clonotype has at least ten counts. The V and J genes are TRBV20-1 and TRBJ2-7, with D possibly matching TRBD2 (5 bases). Trimming cost V 5 bases and J 3 bases, with 11 bases left between them. The CDR3 sequence is 12 residues long. In germline, CDR1 is DFQATT, CDR2 SNEGSKA (reference sequence). Written as DNA, the CDR3 is TGCAGTGCTTCCGGGATAGGCTACGAGCAGTACTTC. Protein product: CSASGIGYEQYF.

This clonotype was seen repeatedly, ten times or more. The CDR3 sequence is CATSDFGDGYTF. For the CDR3, the DNA is TGTGCCACCAGTGATTTCGGAGATGGCTACACCTTC. The V gene is TRBV24-1, the J gene TRBJ1-2; the D is unclear. There are 12 residues in the CDR3. V lost 1 base to trimming and J lost 6 bases, with 5 bases between them. Germline CDR1 reads KGHDR; CDR2 reads SFDVKD.